This T cell receptor beta chain was identified in a study of T cell repertoires in cytomegalovirus infection. TCRdb re-called the reads through MiXCR, storing one row per CDR3 protein. The sample yields some 350,000 distinct CDR3 sequences, around a sixth seen once. Germline CDR1 SGHDT, CDR2 YYEEEE. The V and J ends lost 3 bases and 3 bases, in that order; junction bases with no gene match: 4. There are 14 residues in the CDR3. This chain uses TRBV5-6 with TRBJ2-7, with 9 bases matching TRBD1. The clonotype comes from a human donor in good health (CMV status not recorded). Some clones in this sample may be carry-over from other donors' samples. The sequenced sample was PBMCs. CDR3 amino acids: CASSSGQGNYEQYF. DNA of the CDR3: TGTGCCAGCAGCTCAGGACAGGGGAACTACGAGCAGTACTTC.